A single sample gave rise to the 21 T cell receptor beta chains below, sequenced in a study of blood T cells in healthy people across ages (dated by TCRdb to 2013 to 2016). Library preparation used 5' RACE. Sequencing instrument: Illumina HiSeq 2500. The second PCR ran for roughly 7 to 12 cycles and used a J-beta primer mix along with a sample-barcoded 5' primer. TCRdb cleaned the public reads at Q25 with fastp, built clones with MiXCR and kept in-frame beta chains. Each CDR3 protein gets just one entry, which takes the most common genes and DNA from the rows behind it. This sample comprises some 1.7 million distinct CDR3 sequences, roughly 30% of them detected only once. Together, the top ten hold 6.5% to 8.5% of the sample. Sequencing was done on a sample of blood. The receptors originated from a woman aged 25 to 39 in good health.

In its sample, this clonotype was seen many times. This rearrangement joins TRBV28 to TRBJ2-7; no clear D. The CDR3 totals 11 residues. Trimming left V 7 bases short and J 5 bases short, with 9 bases between. Germline values: CDR1 MDHEN, CDR2 SYDVKM. In DNA, the CDR3 is TGTGCCAGCACTCTAAGGGACGAGCAGTACTTC. Residues: CASTLRDEQYF.

Only one count was recorded for this clonotype. The chain joins TRBV3-1 to TRBJ1-1; possibly TRBD1 for D (6 bases). This CDR3 is built from 16 residues. Trimming took off 4 bases at V and 5 bases at J, with 20 bases between the two ends. Germline V gene sequence: CDR1 LGHDT, CDR2 YNNKEL (reference sequence). Written as DNA, the CDR3 is TGTGCCAGCAGCCGAGTTACCCGGGGGCGAGGGACTGAAGCTTTCTTT. This codes for CASSRVTRGRGTEAFF.

The chain carries TRBV7-3 and TRBJ2-1; 11 nucleotides agree with TRBD2. The CDR3 is 17 residues long. J was trimmed by 8 bases and V by 0 bases; bases with no gene match: 9. Germline values: CDR1 SGHTA, CDR2 FQGTGA. In DNA, the CDR3 is TGTGCCAGCAGCTTAACGGGGCCCGGGACTAGCGGAGATGAGCAGTTCTTC. Amino acids: CASSLTGPGTSGDEQFF.

Comment on this clonotype: This may be a read error: a much more frequent sequence differs by one nucleotide. This sequence joins TRBV7-6 and TRBJ2-7; D call uncertain. This CDR3 has 13 residues. Germline assignment: CDR1 SGHVS and CDR2 FNYEAQ. The CDR3: CVSMGLSSYEQYF. The CDR3 DNA reads TGTGTCAGCATGGGCTTGAGCTCCTACGAGCAGTACTTC.

A remark on this clonotype: Sequence at one end of the junction differs from germline and may be a read error. CDR3 protein: CSARGVRGSRNERFF. The CDR3 DNA follows: TGCAGTGCTAGGGGTGTTCGAGGGAGCAGGAATGAGCGGTTCTTC. V gene TRBV20-1 combines with J gene TRBJ2-1; D possibly corresponds to TRBD2 (5 bases). The germline gives CDR1 DFQATT, CDR2 SNEGSKA (reference sequence). The CDR3 extends over 15 amino acids.

This clonotype came up many times. CDR3 DNA: TGTGCCAGCAGCCCACAGGCCGGGACAGGGGCCGGCGGCTACACCTTC. This encodes CASSPQAGTGAGGYTF. V is TRBV5-5 and J is TRBJ1-2; 10 bases line up with TRBD1. V lost 4 bases, J lost 8 bases, and 14 bases stayed unmatched. The CDR3 runs to 16 residues. Germline CDR1 reads SGHKS; CDR2 reads YYEKEE (reference sequence).

This clonotype was counted a few times. This chain uses TRBV5-5 with TRBJ2-7; TRBD1 aligns across 9 bases. This CDR3 region has 16 residues. The V and J ends lost 3 bases and 4 bases, in that order; junction bases with no gene match: 11. Per the germline V gene, CDR1 is SGHKS and CDR2 is YYEKEE (reference sequence). This chain's CDR3 is CASSWPGDREAYEQYF. CDR3 DNA: TGTGCCAGCAGCTGGCCAGGGGACAGGGAGGCTTACGAGCAGTACTTC.

A remark on this clonotype: A read error may be the cause here, since a much bigger clone is one base away. The chain joins TRBV12-3 or TRBV12-4 to TRBJ2-7; tentatively, D is TRBD1 (6 bases). The CDR3 has 12 residues. V was pared by 8 bases and J by 0 bases, with 8 bases between. The CDR3 loop is CASPDSSYEQYF. In DNA, the CDR3 is TGTGCCAGCCCGGACAGCTCCTACGAGCAGTACTTC.

The chain joins TRBV5-6 to TRBJ2-3; TRBD1 or TRBD2 may be the D gene (5 bases each). The germline V gene encodes CDR1 SGHDT and CDR2 YYEEEE. Trimming pared 2 bases from V and 2 bases from J, leaving 12 bases between. This CDR3 is built from 15 residues. As DNA, the CDR3 is TGTGCCAGCAGCTTCGAGGGGAGCAACACAGATACGCAGTATTTT. Translating it yields CASSFEGSNTDTQYF.

The table lists this clonotype with many counts. The chain recombines TRBV5-1 with TRBJ2-1, with 7 bases matching TRBD2. The CDR3 is 15 amino acids. V shed 4 bases, J shed 5 bases, and the junction held 9 bases outside the gene matches. Germline assignment: CDR1 SGHRS and CDR2 YFSETQ. The CDR3 DNA sequence: TGCGCCAGCAGCCTGCCGGGGACTACAGACAATGAGCAGTTCTTC. The encoded protein is CASSLPGTTDNEQFF.

The CDR3 nucleotides are TGTGCCTGGAGTGCCCGACGCGGGGCTAATGAAAAACTGTTTTTT. It specifies CAWSARRGANEKLFF. The rearrangement joins TRBV30 to TRBJ1-4; no definite D call. The CDR3 is made up of 15 amino acids. Germline V gene sequence: CDR1 GTSNPN, CDR2 SVGIG (reference sequence). Trimming left V 1 base short and J 3 bases short, with 12 bases between.

This clonotype has just a few counts. The chain employs TRBV3-1 and TRBJ2-3; 13 nucleotides agree with TRBD2. CDR1 is LGHDT, CDR2 YNNKEL, per germline (reference sequence). V was pared by 4 bases and J by 2 bases, with 3 bases of the junction left unmatched. The length of the CDR3 is 16 residues. The CDR3 DNA sequence: TGTGCCAGCAGCCGGACTAGCGGGGGAGCCACAGATACGCAGTATTTT. Translation gives CASSRTSGGATDTQYF.

About this clonotype: A read error is possible here, since a much larger clone lies one base away. The CDR3 protein is CASSLSGSRYGYTF. In DNA form, the CDR3 reads TGTGCCAGCAGTTTATCGGGCAGTCGCTATGGCTACACCTTC. The J gene is TRBJ1-2, the V gene TRBV12-3 or TRBV12-4; D gene uncertain. The V and J ends lost 2 bases and 4 bases respectively, with 11 bases between them. CDR3 length: 14 residues.

V gene TRBV7-9 combines with J gene TRBJ2-2; possible D gene TRBD1, 5 bases. With 5 bases removed from V and 2 bases from J, the gap between germline ends came to 9 bases. This CDR3 is 14 amino acids long. The germline V gene encodes CDR1 SEHNR and CDR2 FQNEAQ (reference sequence). The CDR3 spells CASSDDSNTGELFF. The CDR3 DNA reads TGTGCCAGCAGCGACGACAGCAACACCGGGGAGCTGTTTTTT.

This clonotype was recorded a few times. CDR3 protein: CASRLRTEEETQYF. The CDR3 DNA is TGTGCCAGCAGACTTCGGACAGAGGAGGAGACCCAGTACTTC. This sequence joins TRBV7-2 and TRBJ2-7, with a weak D call TRBD1 (6 bases). The J call may be incorrect, as the DNA end agrees better with TRBJ2-5. Germline assignment: CDR1 SGHTA and CDR2 FQGNSA. This CDR3 contains 14 residues.

The rearrangement uses TRBV27 and TRBJ2-1; a weak D match, TRBD1 (8 bases). Germline values: CDR1 MNHEY, CDR2 SMNVEV (reference sequence). The V end was cut by 6 bases, the J end by 9 bases, with 27 bases between. This CDR3 is built from 17 residues. The CDR3 sequence is CASSSLTGVQPGGEQFF. DNA for the CDR3: TGTGCCAGCAGCTCCCTGACAGGGGTTCAGCCGGGGGGTGAGCAGTTCTTC.

This clonotype showed up many times. J is TRBJ2-5 and V is TRBV24-1, with no clear D. V was pared by 4 bases and J by 5 bases, with 19 bases between. Per the germline V gene, CDR1 is KGHDR and CDR2 is SFDVKD. This CDR3 comprises 16 residues. This CDR3 reads CATSDRGLEPRETQYF. The CDR3 region has the DNA TGTGCCACCAGTGACCGTGGGTTGGAACCAAGGGAGACCCAGTACTTC.

In the case of this clonotype: A read error may account for a junction end that differs from germline. The CDR3 DNA sequence: TGTGCCGGCAGTTACTCTCCGAGGGCTAGTGGCCAAGAGACCCAGTACTTC. Encoded protein: CAGSYSPRASGQETQYF. J is TRBJ2-5 and V is TRBV6-5, with a possible D match to TRBD2 (5 bases). Per the germline V gene, CDR1 is MNHEY and CDR2 is SVGAGI. The CDR3 runs to 17 residues.

This clonotype has just a few counts. V is TRBV2 and J is TRBJ2-1; unclear D gene. V was cut by 3 bases and J by 7 bases, with 16 bases left in between. The CDR3 totals 15 residues. Germline V gives CDR1 SNHLY, CDR2 FYNNEI. The CDR3 coding sequence is TGTGCCAGCAGTGAGGACGTGCCCGCTGGGAATGAGCAGTTCTTC. This encodes CASSEDVPAGNEQFF.

This clonotype was counted ten times or more. V is TRBV5-1 and J is TRBJ2-7; D is uncertain. Germline CDR1 and CDR2: SGHRS and YFSETQ. V shed 2 bases and J shed 5 bases, with 17 bases lying between them. CDR3 size: 15 residues. CDR3 coding DNA: TGCGCCAGCAGCTTCAGTCAGCGAGCCGTCGACGAGCAGTACTTC. Translating gives CASSFSQRAVDEQYF.

V usage is TRBV2 and J usage is TRBJ2-1, with 10 bases that match TRBD1. Per germline, CDR1 SNHLY and CDR2 FYNNEI. This CDR3 spans 13 amino acids. With V trimmed by 11 bases and J by 3 bases, 4 bases remained unmatched. In nucleotides, the CDR3 is TGTGCCGCGGGACAGGGGTTCTACAATGAGCAGTTCTTC. It translates to CAAGQGFYNEQFF. The full variable domain, completed using reference TRBV2 and TRBJ2-1, is EPEVTQTPSHQVTQMGQEVILRCVPISNHLYFYWYRQILGQKVEFLVSFYNNEISEKSEIFDDQFSVERPDGSNFTLKIRSTKLEDSAMYFCAAGQGFYNEQFFGPGTRLTVL.